The clone carrying this T cell receptor beta chain has just a few counts. Other DNA sequences in the sample encode the same CDR3. This sample stems from a study of shared clonotypes between healthy human individuals. CDR1 is SEHNR, CDR2 FQNEAQ, per germline (reference sequence). The CDR3 length is 13 residues. The germline V and J ends were trimmed by 2 bases and 1 base, with 5 bases remaining between them. Generated by immunoSEQ multiplex PCR, the TCRdb table keeps only in-frame clones and is missing some. This sample has about 2.4 million clones, with approximately 93% found just once. The gene calls are TRBV7-9 and TRBJ1-1; D unresolved. Sequencing was done on a sample of naive CD4+ T cells from PBMCs. As for subset: CD45RA+ positively selected. This receptor was identified in a young man in good health. Some clones in this sample may be carry-over from other donors' samples. The CDR3, as DNA: TGTGCCAGCAGCTTAACCGAGAACACTGAAGCTTTCTTT. It encodes CASSLTENTEAFF.